These T cell receptor beta chains were read from a single sample in a study of shared clonotypes between healthy human individuals. Assay used: immunoSEQ multiplex PCR; TCRdb lists only in-frame clones, some missing. Here the sample spans a few hundred thousand clones, about 74% being singletons. Sequencing was done on a sample of PBMCs. The receptors derive from a woman aged 35 to 49 in good health. Some clones in this sample may be carry-over from other donors' samples. The CDR3 runs from the conserved cysteine through the conserved F or W. The D gene is left open where the match is weak. Some rows mark clone size as missing; the rest say once, few, many or name a class of expanded clone.

j_call | v_call | clone_size | d_call | cdr3_aa | cdr3_nt
TRBJ2-2 | TRBV21-1 | many | . | CASRNIPGELFF | TGTGCCAGCCGCAATATTCCCGGGGAGCTGTTTTTT
TRBJ1-2 | TRBV2 | . | . | CASSPRVTSYGYTF | TGTGCCAGCAGTCCCAGGGTTACGAGCTATGGCTACACCTTC
TRBJ2-3 | TRBV7-9 | few | TRBD1 | CASSLTTGPDTQYF | TGTGCCAGCAGCTTAACGACAGGGCCAGATACGCAGTATTTT
TRBJ2-7 | TRBV5-6 | . | . | CASSSRYRQYF | TGTGCCAGCAGCTCCCGTTACAGGCAGTACTTC
TRBJ1-5 | TRBV28 | few | . | CASSSLNQPQHF | TGTGCCAGCAGTTCCCTAAACCAGCCCCAGCATTTT
TRBJ2-7 | TRBV7-9 | . | . | CASSQAGSYEQYF | TGTGCCAGCAGCCAGGCGGGGTCCTACGAGCAGTACTTC
TRBJ1-2 | TRBV29-1 | few | . | CSVSKGRLYGYTF | TGCAGCGTTTCTAAGGGCAGACTCTATGGCTACACCTTC
TRBJ2-3 | TRBV6-5 | . | . | CASSLGSADTQYF | TGTGCCAGCAGCCTCGGATCGGCAGATACGCAGTATTTT
TRBJ1-2 | TRBV7-9 | once | . | CASSSHRAVVSSSYGYTF | TGTGCCAGCAGCTCTCACAGGGCAGTGGTGAGTTCGAGCTATGGCTACACCTTC
TRBJ1-1 | TRBV18 | once | TRBD1 | CASSPTGKDTEAFF | TGTGCCAGCTCACCGACAGGGAAAGACACTGAAGCTTTCTTT
TRBJ2-6 | TRBV6-1 | . | . | CASSELDFSGVNVLTF | TGCGCCAGCAGTGAATTGGACTTCTCTGGGGTCAACGTCCTGACTTTC
TRBJ2-2 | TRBV2 | . | . | CASSEREAQLFF | TGTGCCAGCAGTGAGAGGGAGGCCCAGCTGTTTTTT
TRBJ2-7 | TRBV7-3 | . | . | CASSLGVSEEQYF | TGTGCCAGCAGCCTCGGGGTATCAGAGGAGCAGTACTTC
TRBJ2-3 | TRBV7-3 | . | . | CASSPLGLADTQYF | TGTGCCAGCAGCCCACTGGGGCTTGCAGATACGCAGTATTTT
TRBJ2-2 | TRBV18 | . | . | CASSPSRVSTGELFF | TGTGCCAGCTCACCATCTAGAGTATCCACCGGGGAGCTGTTTTTT
TRBJ2-5 | TRBV12-5 | . | TRBD1 | CASGMTGARETQYF | TGTGCTAGTGGTATGACAGGGGCCCGAGAGACCCAGTACTTC
TRBJ2-7 | TRBV5-1 | few | . | CASSGEYEQYF | TGCGCCAGCAGCGGGGAGTACGAGCAGTACTTC